This T cell receptor beta chain stems from a study of shared clonotypes between healthy human individuals (TCRdb year 2020). Background on the whole study: Two women and a few men aged 18 to 49 years were included in the cohort. Per donor, three plates each were used for CD4 naive and CD4 memory, two for CD8 naive, and one for CD8 memory. Blood TCR repertoires of about five healthy adults were deeply sequenced to estimate repertoire size and the extent of clonotype sharing between individuals. Libraries were prepared and TCR repertoires were sequenced by different laboratories using diverse techniques, in order to increase sequencing depth and limit assay-specific biases. Per donor, leukapheresis produced somewhere between about 0.9 and 9.5 billion PBMCs.

In the germline V gene, CDR1 corresponds to SNHLY and CDR2 to FYNNEI. The cysteine opens and the phenylalanine closes a CDR3 of 14 amino acids. Only the CDR3 DNA stays, 42 bases, in frame from base 1. V is trimmed back by 3 bases and J by 16 bases, and the junction contains 12 bases that no gene match accounts for. TCR CDR3 regions were amplified from genomic DNA by multiplex PCR using the deep immunoSEQ assay. Genomic DNA extracted from each cell subset was distributed evenly over all wells of several immunoSEQ 96-well plates, and each plate served as one replicate. For sorted subsets, around 200 ng genomic DNA, equal to 25,000 to 35,000 T cell genomes, was loaded into each replicate PCR. The purified libraries were quantified using a Qubit 3.0 fluorometer, sized with a Bioanalyzer 2100, and then quantified again using the KAPA Library Quantification kit. Each immunoSEQ 96-well plate was sequenced on its own single-read 150-cycle Illumina NextSeq 550 flow cell. For the original study's pipeline: Because only junctional sequences without quality scores were contained in the immunoSEQ output, filtering matching that applied to full-length reads could not be performed. Sequences were annotated with PyIR, a Python wrapper for IgBLAST v1.9, using IMGT germline references to assign V/J genes and CDR3. Reads were removed for weak V/J assignments (E-value above 1e-6), missing CDR3, stop codons, out-of-frame junctions, or ambiguous translated residues. V3J clonotypes were defined by identical inferred V gene, J gene, and CDR3 amino acid sequence. To compute the percentage overlap between repertoires, the number of shared unique clonotypes was divided by the size of the smaller repertoire. Three approaches were used to assess repertoire richness: RTK rarefaction, the Chao1 estimator, and Recon v2.1 estimates of unobserved clonotypes. OLGA was used to compute generation probabilities for all TCRbeta clonotypes that the gDNA method yielded from several donors. What TCRdb holds here is the immuneACCESS table cut down to in-frame rearrangements. Part of the clones is not present; checked against another copy, under half of the missing clones reflect an unresolved V gene, and the others are unexplained. Clone size and V and J calls were adopted from that table, with D and trimming inferred from the DNA. The sample has 780,000 or so clones on record, 72% of them singletons. About 1.7% of the sample is in the top ten clones.

This clone has a handful of counts. The antigen it binds to is not known. Per-nucleotide qualities are absent, and no much larger clonotype sits a single base away. The donors were healthy, HIV-negative adults with no recently reported acute infections or vaccinations. Every donor was a Caucasian adult living in Nashville, Tennessee, USA. CD4+ T cells were enriched through magnetic negative selection, after which naive cells were positively selected on CD45RA and the remaining negative fraction served as the memory subset. After blood collection by leukapheresis, PBMCs were isolated using Ficoll-Histopaque density gradient centrifugation and then cryopreserved in the vapor phase of liquid nitrogen. Analytical flow cytometry was used to check the purity and quantity of each magnetically sorted T cell population. From each sorted fraction, genomic DNA was isolated and quantified by UV absorbance on a Nanodrop 2000c.

Study-level results and caveats: Pairwise subsampling led to the expectation that sequencing depth would affect the degree of clonotype sharing among donors. Sampling was limited to blood, and TCR repertoires in tissue likely differ from TCR repertoires in blood. Incomplete sequencing was indicated by rarefaction of sorted-subset datasets, despite the large sequencing depth. Approximately 5% of naive CD4, 3% to 3.5% of naive CD8, about 2.4% of memory CD4, and approximately 0.39% of memory CD8 clonotypes were shared across a few donors. Estimated clonotype richness was generally larger for naive than for memory subsets. Because the study included a small number of donors, the genetic and exposure-history diversity represented was limited. Higher generation probabilities were observed for clonotypes shared by all four sorted-subset donors than for non-shared clonotypes.

This chain joins TRBV2 to TRBJ2-1; the junction holds 10 bases that match TRBD1. Input material: memory CD4+ T cells sorted from blood. In light of the paper, this sample's cell subset or site label describes: CD45RA-negative fraction. This TCR came from a woman aged 25-40 years in good health. The DNA sequence is TGTGCCAGCAGTGATATAAGAACCGGGACAGGGGTTTTCTTC. Its coded protein is CASSDIRTGTGVFF.